This T cell receptor beta chain was identified in a study of T cells in Graves' hyperthyroidism and ophthalmopathy. Researchers amplified the TCR beta CDR3 regions from RNA transcripts. First-round RT-PCR of the TCR CDR3 relied on the HTBI primer set. A single record per CDR3 protein comes from TCRdb applying MiXCR to the multiplex PCR reads. The table shows 300,000 to 350,000 distinct CDR3 sequences, with roughly 23% occurring only once. This CDR3 is 16 amino acids long. Per the germline V gene, CDR1 is SNHLY and CDR2 is FYNNEI. The ends lost 3 bases at V and 5 bases at J; junction bases unmatched: 4. Notes on the study in general: Peripheral blood also featured most of the thyroid clonotypes expanded above 0.001.

Turning to this clonotype: Its cognate antigen is unknown.

An approximately 9.8 ml volume of fresh peripheral blood provided the PBMCs. This chain uses TRBV2 with TRBJ2-5, with 15 bases aligning to TRBD2. The clonotype originates from a woman between 45 and 65 years old with Graves' hyperthyroidism. Specimen: blood. DNA for the CDR3: TGTGCCAGCAGTGATGGACTAGCGGGGGGGCGGGAGACCCAGTACTTC. It translates to CASSDGLAGGRETQYF.